The entry that follows covers one TCR beta chain sequence. The source of the sample is a study of blood T cell repertoires in COVID-19. In the study overall: COVID-19 samples, acute and convalescent, were from the United States, Italy and Spain. Sample material is recorded as cDNA or gDNA derived from T cells, B-cell-depleted T cells, or PBMCs.

In the original workflow: Reference gene primers were amplified, and this amplification served to estimate nucleated cell counts. TCRdb keeps only in-frame clones here, not all; method: immunoSEQ multiplex PCR. The DNA was the basis for D and trimming; V, J and clone size are from that table. There are 70,000 to 95,000 clones in the sample; roughly 87% occur only once, and about 5.2% lies in the top ten. This CDR3 contains 15 residues. V gave up 3 bases and J gave up 6 bases; unmatched junction bases: 10. Germline assignment: CDR1 LGHNA and CDR2 YNFKEQ. Sequences were obtained from peripheral blood. This receptor was obtained from a woman of 80 years or more with active COVID-19. The gene calls are TRBV4-2 and TRBJ2-7; 8 positions agree with TRBD1. CDR3 amino acids: CASSQGPGQVSEQYF. The CDR3, as DNA: TGTGCCAGCAGCCAGGGACCGGGACAGGTATCCGAGCAGTACTTC.